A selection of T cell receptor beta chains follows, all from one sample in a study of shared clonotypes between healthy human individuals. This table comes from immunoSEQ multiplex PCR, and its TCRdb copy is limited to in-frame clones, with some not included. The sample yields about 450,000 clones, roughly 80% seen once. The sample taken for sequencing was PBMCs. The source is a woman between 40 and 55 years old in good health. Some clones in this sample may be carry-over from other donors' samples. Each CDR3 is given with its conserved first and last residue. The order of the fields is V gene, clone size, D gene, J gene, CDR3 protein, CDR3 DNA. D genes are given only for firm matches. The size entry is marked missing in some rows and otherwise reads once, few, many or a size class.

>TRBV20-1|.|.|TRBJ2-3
CSASMGDTQYF
TGCAGTGCTAGTATGGGTGATACGCAGTATTTT
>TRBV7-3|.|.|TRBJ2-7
CASSPNNLSYEQYF
TGTGCCAGCAGCCCAAACAATCTCTCCTACGAGCAGTACTTC
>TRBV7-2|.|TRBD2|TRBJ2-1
CASSRGLAWEQFF
TGTGCCAGCAGCCGAGGACTAGCGTGGGAGCAGTTCTTC
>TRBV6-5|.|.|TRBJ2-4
CASSTLGTTKNIQYF
TGTGCCAGCAGCACCTTGGGGACAACCAAAAACATTCAGTACTTC
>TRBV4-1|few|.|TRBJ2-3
CASSQASGTVNEGTQYF
TGCGCCAGCAGCCAAGCCTCCGGGACCGTAAATGAGGGTACGCAGTATTTT
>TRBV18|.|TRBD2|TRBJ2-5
CASSPLAGPKETQYF
TGTGCCAGCTCACCACTAGCGGGACCAAAAGAGACCCAGTACTTC
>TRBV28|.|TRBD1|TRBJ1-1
CASSRMEGALNTEAFF
TGTGCCAGCAGCCGGATGGAGGGGGCGTTGAACACTGAAGCTTTCTTT
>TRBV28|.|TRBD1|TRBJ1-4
CASRDRGLEKLFF
TGTGCCAGCAGGGACAGGGGGCTTGAAAAACTGTTTTTT
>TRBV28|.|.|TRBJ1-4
CASSPPGGLEKLFF
TGTGCCAGCAGTCCACCCGGAGGGTTGGAAAAACTGTTTTTT
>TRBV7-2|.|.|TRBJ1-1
CASSLATGQFNEAFF
TGTGCCAGCAGCTTAGCGACTGGACAGTTTAATGAAGCTTTCTTT
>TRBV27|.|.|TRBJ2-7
CASSKPGGPGGGYEQYF
TGTGCCAGCAGCAAACCCGGGGGGCCTGGGGGAGGTTACGAGCAGTACTTC
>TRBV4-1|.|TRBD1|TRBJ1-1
CASRGIRDRGAFF
TGCGCCAGCAGGGGGATCCGGGACAGGGGGGCTTTCTTT
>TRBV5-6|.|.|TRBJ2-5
CASSLNQGYSAQYF
TGTGCCAGCAGCTTGAACCAGGGGTACTCGGCCCAGTACTTC
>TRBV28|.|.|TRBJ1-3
CASSLPVQISGNTIYF
TGTGCCAGCAGTTTACCTGTTCAGATCTCTGGAAACACCATATATTTT
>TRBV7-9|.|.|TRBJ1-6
CASSFGDINSPLHF
TGTGCCAGCAGCTTTGGGGATATTAATTCACCCCTCCACTTT
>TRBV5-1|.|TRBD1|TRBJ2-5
CASSPQDRVETQYF
TGCGCCAGCAGCCCCCAGGACAGGGTCGAGACCCAGTACTTC
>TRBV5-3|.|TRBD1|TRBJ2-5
CARSVGQGETQYF
TGTGCCAGAAGCGTGGGACAGGGAGAGACCCAGTACTTC
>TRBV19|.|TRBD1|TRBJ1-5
CASSTGGVYNQPQHF
TGTGCCAGTAGTACAGGGGGGGTTTACAATCAGCCCCAGCATTTT
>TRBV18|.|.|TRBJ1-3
CASSPLGPGSGNTIYF
TGTGCCAGCTCACCACTGGGCCCGGGCTCTGGAAACACCATATATTTT
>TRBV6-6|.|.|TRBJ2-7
CASSYSGGEQYF
TGTGCCAGCAGTTACTCAGGCGGTGAGCAGTACTTC
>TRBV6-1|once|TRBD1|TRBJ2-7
CASSPSQGAGYEQYF
TGTGCCAGCAGTCCATCACAGGGGGCAGGGTACGAGCAGTACTTC